This paragraph reports one TCR beta chain. Sequencing was performed with immunoSEQ multiplex PCR; in TCRdb, only in-frame clones are kept and a portion is missing. The table lists about 600,000 clones, almost 97% of them singletons, with 0.057% in the top ten. The data were obtained in a study of shared clonotypes between healthy human individuals. This TCR was recovered from a woman in her twenties or thirties in good health. The specimen was naive CD4+ T cells sorted from blood. Described subset: CD45RA+ positively selected.

This CDR3 reads CASSLRGDFSYNEQFF. CDR3 coding DNA: TGTGCCAGCAGTTTAAGGGGGGATTTTTCCTACAATGAGCAGTTCTTC. The gene calls are TRBV27 and TRBJ2-1, with D possibly called TRBD1 or TRBD2 (6 bases each). Germline CDR1 and CDR2: MNHEY and SMNVEV (reference sequence). This CDR3 spans 16 amino acids. Trimming stripped 2 bases from V and 1 base from J, with 12 bases between.